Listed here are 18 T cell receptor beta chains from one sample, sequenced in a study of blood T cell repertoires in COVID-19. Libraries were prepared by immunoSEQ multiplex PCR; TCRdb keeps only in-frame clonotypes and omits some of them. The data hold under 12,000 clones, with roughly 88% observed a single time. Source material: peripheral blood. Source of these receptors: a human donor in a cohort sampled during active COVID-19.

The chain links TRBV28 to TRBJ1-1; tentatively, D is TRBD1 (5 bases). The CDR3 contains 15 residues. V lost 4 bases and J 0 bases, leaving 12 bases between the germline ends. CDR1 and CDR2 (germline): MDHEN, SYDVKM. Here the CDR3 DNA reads TGTGCCAGCAGTTCGGACACGTCTATGAACACTGAAGCTTTCTTT. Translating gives CASSSDTSMNTEAFF.

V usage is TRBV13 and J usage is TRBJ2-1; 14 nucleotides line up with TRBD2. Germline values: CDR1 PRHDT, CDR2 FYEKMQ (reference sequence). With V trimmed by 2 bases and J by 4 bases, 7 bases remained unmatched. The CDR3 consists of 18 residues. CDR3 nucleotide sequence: TGTGCCAGCAGCTTACTGACTAGCGGGAGGGTCAATTACAATGAGCAGTTCTTC. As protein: CASSLLTSGRVNYNEQFF. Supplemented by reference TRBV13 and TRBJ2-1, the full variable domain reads AAGVIQSPRHLIKEKRETATLKCYPIPRHDTVYWYQQGPGQDPQFLISFYEKMQSDKGSIPDRFSAQQFSDYHSELNMSSLELGDSALYFCASSLLTSGRVNYNEQFFGPGTRLTVL.

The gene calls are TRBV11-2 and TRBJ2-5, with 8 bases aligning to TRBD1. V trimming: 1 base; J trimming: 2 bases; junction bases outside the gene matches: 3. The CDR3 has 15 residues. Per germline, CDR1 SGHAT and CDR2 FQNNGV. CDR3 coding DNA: TGTGCCAGCAGCTTAGGGACAGGGAAACAAGAGACCCAGTACTTC. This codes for CASSLGTGKQETQYF.

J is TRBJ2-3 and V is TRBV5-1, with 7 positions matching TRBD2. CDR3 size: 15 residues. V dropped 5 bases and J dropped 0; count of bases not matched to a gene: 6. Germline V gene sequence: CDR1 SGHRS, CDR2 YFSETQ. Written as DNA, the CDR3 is TGCGCCAGCAGTCGGGAGGCCGCTAGCACAGATACGCAGTATTTT. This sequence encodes CASSREAASTDTQYF.

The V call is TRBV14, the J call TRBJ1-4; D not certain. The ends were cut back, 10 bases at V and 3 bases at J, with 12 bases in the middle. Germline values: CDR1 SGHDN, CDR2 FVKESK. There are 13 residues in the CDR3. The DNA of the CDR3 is TGTGCCATCCCAGGCGAGTCTAATGAAAAACTGTTTTTT. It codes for CAIPGESNEKLFF.

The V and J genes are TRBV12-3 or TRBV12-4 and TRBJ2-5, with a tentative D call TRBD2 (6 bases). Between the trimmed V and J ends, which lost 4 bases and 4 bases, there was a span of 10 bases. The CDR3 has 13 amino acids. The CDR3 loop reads CASSYGTPETQYF. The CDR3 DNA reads TGTGCCAGCAGTTACGGGACTCCAGAGACCCAGTACTTC.

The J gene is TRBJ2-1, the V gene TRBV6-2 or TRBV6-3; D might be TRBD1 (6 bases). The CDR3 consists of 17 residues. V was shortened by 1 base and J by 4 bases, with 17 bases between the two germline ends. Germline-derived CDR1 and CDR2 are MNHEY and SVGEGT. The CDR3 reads CASSYFTRQAQYNEQFF. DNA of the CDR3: TGTGCCAGCAGTTACTTTACCCGACAGGCCCAATACAATGAGCAGTTCTTC.

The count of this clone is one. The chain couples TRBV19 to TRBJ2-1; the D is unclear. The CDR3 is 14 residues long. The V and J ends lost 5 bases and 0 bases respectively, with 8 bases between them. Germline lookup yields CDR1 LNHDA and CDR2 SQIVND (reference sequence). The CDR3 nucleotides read TGTGCCAGTAGTGGGCAGAGCTCCTACAATGAGCAGTTCTTC. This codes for CASSGQSSYNEQFF.

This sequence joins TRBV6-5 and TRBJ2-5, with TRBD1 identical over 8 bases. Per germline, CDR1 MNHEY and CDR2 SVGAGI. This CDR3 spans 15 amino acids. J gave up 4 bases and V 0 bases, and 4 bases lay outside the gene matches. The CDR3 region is CASSYSRQGRETQYF. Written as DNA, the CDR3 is TGTGCCAGCAGTTACTCACGACAGGGGAGAGAGACCCAGTACTTC.

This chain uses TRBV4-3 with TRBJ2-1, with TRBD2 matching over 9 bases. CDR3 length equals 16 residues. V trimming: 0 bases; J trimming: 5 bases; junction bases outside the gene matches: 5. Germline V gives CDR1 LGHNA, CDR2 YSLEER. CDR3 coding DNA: TGCGCCAGCAGCCAAGATTGGCTAGCGGGAAACAATGAGCAGTTCTTC. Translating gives CASSQDWLAGNNEQFF.

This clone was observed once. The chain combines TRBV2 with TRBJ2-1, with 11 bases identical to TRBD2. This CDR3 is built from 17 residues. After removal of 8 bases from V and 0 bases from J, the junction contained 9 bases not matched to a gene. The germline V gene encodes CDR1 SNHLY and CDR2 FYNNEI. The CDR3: CASGGTSGRSSYNEQFF. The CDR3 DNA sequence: TGTGCCAGCGGGGGGACTAGCGGTAGAAGCTCCTACAATGAGCAGTTCTTC.

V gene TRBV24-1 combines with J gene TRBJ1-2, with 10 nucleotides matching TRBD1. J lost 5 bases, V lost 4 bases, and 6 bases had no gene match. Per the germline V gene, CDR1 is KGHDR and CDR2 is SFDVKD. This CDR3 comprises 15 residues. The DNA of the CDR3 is TGTGCCACCAGTGACCCCCGACAGGGGGCTTATGGCTACACCTTC. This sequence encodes CATSDPRQGAYGYTF.

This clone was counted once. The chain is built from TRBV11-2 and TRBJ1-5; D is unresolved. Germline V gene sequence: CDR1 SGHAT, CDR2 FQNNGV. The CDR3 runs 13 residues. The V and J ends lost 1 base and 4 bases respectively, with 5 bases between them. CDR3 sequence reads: CASSLADNQPQHF. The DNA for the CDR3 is TGTGCCAGCAGCTTAGCAGATAATCAGCCCCAGCATTTT.

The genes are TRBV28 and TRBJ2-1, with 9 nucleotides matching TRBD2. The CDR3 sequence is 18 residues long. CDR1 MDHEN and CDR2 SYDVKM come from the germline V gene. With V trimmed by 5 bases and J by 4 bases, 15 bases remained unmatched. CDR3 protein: CASSPETRLAGVYNEQFF. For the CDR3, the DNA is TGTGCCAGCAGTCCAGAGACACGTTTAGCGGGAGTTTACAATGAGCAGTTCTTC.

The DNA of the CDR3 is TGTGCCAGCAGCGGTCCTAGCGGGAGTAGGGATACGCAGTATTTT. Translation: CASSGPSGSRDTQYF. V and J are TRBV3-1 (or the pseudogene TRBV3-2) and TRBJ2-3; 10 bases fit TRBD2. CDR1 LGHDT and CDR2 YNNKEL come from the germline V gene (reference sequence). J gave up 6 bases and V 5 bases, and 8 bases lay outside the gene matches. CDR3 length: 15 amino acids.

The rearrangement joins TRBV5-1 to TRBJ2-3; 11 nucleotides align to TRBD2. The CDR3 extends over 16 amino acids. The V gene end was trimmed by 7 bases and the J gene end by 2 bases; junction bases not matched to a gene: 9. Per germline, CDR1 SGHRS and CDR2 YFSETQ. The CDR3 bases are TGCGCCAGCCGTATCCGACTAGCGGGGCTCACAGATACGCAGTATTTT. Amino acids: CASRIRLAGLTDTQYF.

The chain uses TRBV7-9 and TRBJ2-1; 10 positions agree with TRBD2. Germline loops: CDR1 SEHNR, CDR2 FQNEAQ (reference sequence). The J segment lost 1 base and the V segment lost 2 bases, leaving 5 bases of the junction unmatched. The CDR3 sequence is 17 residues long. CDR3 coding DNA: TGTGCCAGCAGCTTATTTAGCGGGAGGTGGTCCTACAATGAGCAGTTCTTC. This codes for CASSLFSGRWSYNEQFF.

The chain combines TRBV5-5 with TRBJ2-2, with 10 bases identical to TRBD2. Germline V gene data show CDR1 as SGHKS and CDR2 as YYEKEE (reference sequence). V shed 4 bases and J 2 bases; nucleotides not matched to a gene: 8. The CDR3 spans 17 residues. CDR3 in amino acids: CASSPQRTSGNTGELFF. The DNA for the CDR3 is TGTGCCAGCAGCCCCCAACGGACTAGCGGCAACACCGGGGAGCTGTTTTTT.